A selection of T cell receptor beta chains follows, all from one sample in a study of T-cell reconstitution after alpha-beta-depleted transplantation in children. TCRdb used MiXCR to reprocess the PCR reads, holding one entry per CDR3 protein. The sample lists approximately 630,000 distinct CDR3 sequences; 10% to 15% were seen once. Source: PBMCs, taken before TCRalphabeta/CD19-depleted stem cell transplant. Source of these receptors: a girl aged 2 to 10 with congenital amegakaryocytic thrombocytopenia, due to receive a stem cell transplant. CDR3s include the opening cysteine and the closing phenylalanine or tryptophan. Each record gives: V gene, J gene, clone size, D gene, CDR3 protein, CDR3 DNA. A D gene is named only where the DNA matches it firmly. Clone size is given for some rows only: seen once, a few or many times, or a class if the clone is expanded.

TRBV5-1	TRBJ1-2	many	TRBD1	CASSLGTGWSLYGYTF	TGCGCCAGCAGCCTGGGGACAGGTTGGTCACTCTATGGCTACACCTTC
TRBV6-5	TRBJ2-5	few	TRBD2	CASSYDASGNQETQYF	TGTGCCAGCAGTTACGATGCTAGCGGGAACCAAGAGACCCAGTACTTC
TRBV5-1	TRBJ1-2	.	TRBD1	CASTPGTGHNYGYTF	TGCGCCAGCACCCCCGGGACAGGACACAACTATGGCTACACCTTC
TRBV5-1	TRBJ2-7	many	.	CASSRGSVAGVREQYF	TGCGCCAGCAGCAGGGGGTCGGTGGCGGGAGTAAGAGAGCAGTACTTC
TRBV12-3/TRBV12-4	TRBJ2-5	few	.	CASRAPQETQYF	TGTGCCAGCAGGGCGCCCCAAGAGACCCAGTACTTC
TRBV20-1	TRBJ2-7	.	TRBD2	CNARNSGKIEQYF	TGCAATGCTAGAAATAGCGGGAAAATCGAGCAGTACTTC
TRBV16	TRBJ1-5	few	.	CASSQTGQMDQPQHF	TGTGCCAGTAGCCAAACAGGACAGATGGATCAGCCCCAGCATTTT
TRBV3-1	TRBJ2-7	few	TRBD2	CASSQGPGLAGYEQYF	TGTGCCAGCAGCCAAGGACCGGGACTAGCGGGATACGAGCAGTACTTC
TRBV15	TRBJ2-1	.	TRBD2	CATSRDTSGIGNEQFF	TGTGCCACCAGCAGGGATACTAGCGGGATAGGCAATGAGCAGTTCTTC
TRBV12-3/TRBV12-4	TRBJ2-7	many	TRBD1	CASSFGGRQGDYEQYF	TGTGCCAGCAGTTTCGGCGGTAGACAGGGGGACTACGAGCAGTACTTC
TRBV4-1	TRBJ2-1	many	.	CASSQDRSGDGSYNEQFF	TGCGCCAGCAGCCAAGATAGGTCAGGGGATGGGTCCTACAATGAGCAGTTCTTC
TRBV4-1	TRBJ1-5	few	.	CASSQDRGLNQPQHF	TGCGCCAGCAGCCAAGATCGGGGGCTGAATCAGCCCCAGCATTTT
TRBV10-2	TRBJ2-2	many	.	CASSGQSEIRLITGELFF	TGCGCCAGCAGTGGGCAATCGGAAATTAGATTAATCACCGGGGAGCTGTTTTTT
TRBV10-2	TRBJ1-5	.	.	CASRRGTEGDQPQHF	TGCGCCAGCAGGCGAGGGACCGAAGGAGATCAGCCCCAGCATTTT
TRBV12-3/TRBV12-4	TRBJ1-1	many	TRBD1	CASKRTGRGTEAFF	TGTGCCAGCAAGAGGACAGGGAGAGGCACTGAAGCTTTCTTT
TRBV5-1	TRBJ2-4	many	.	CASSLGLAKNIQYF	TGCGCCAGCAGCTTGGGACTAGCCAAAAACATTCAGTACTTC
TRBV7-2	TRBJ2-7	few	.	CASSNYREQYF	TGTGCCAGCAGCAACTATCGAGAGCAGTACTTC
TRBV11-1	TRBJ2-2	few	TRBD2	CASSPRLAGLVTGELFF	TGTGCCAGCAGCCCCCGACTAGCGGGTCTCGTCACCGGGGAGCTGTTTTTT
TRBV7-9	TRBJ2-5	many	TRBD2	CASSSSGAGETQYF	TGTGCCAGCAGCTCTAGCGGAGCCGGGGAGACCCAGTACTTC
TRBV11-2	TRBJ2-1	few	.	CASSLTARVDEQFF	TGTGCCAGCAGCCTAACAGCTCGGGTCGATGAGCAGTTCTTC
TRBV28	TRBJ2-3	many	.	CASHFQGGTDTQYF	TGTGCCAGTCATTTTCAGGGCGGCACAGATACGCAGTATTTT
TRBV7-2	TRBJ2-7	.	.	CASSLISIDYEQYF	TGTGCCAGCAGCTTAATTAGCATAGACTACGAGCAGTACTTC
TRBV20-1	TRBJ2-2	many	.	CSARGLVGTNTGELFF	TGCAGTGCTAGAGGGTTAGTGGGTACGAACACCGGGGAGCTGTTTTTT
TRBV20-1	TRBJ2-2	many	.	CSARLIQAGELFF	TGCAGTGCTAGATTGATCCAAGCCGGGGAGCTGTTTTTT
TRBV29-1	TRBJ2-3	many	.	CSVCPFKATDTQYF	TGCAGCGTTTGTCCCTTTAAGGCTACAGATACGCAGTATTTT
TRBV28	TRBJ2-3	.	.	CASSSPDTQYF	TGTGCCAGCAGTTCTCCAGATACGCAGTATTTT
TRBV20-1	TRBJ2-1	many	TRBD2	CSAVHPGGGNEQFF	TGCAGTGCCGTCCACCCGGGAGGAGGCAATGAGCAGTTCTTC
TRBV28	TRBJ2-1	many	.	CASSPDSFNEQFF	TGTGCCAGCAGTCCGGACAGTTTTAATGAGCAGTTCTTC
TRBV4-1	TRBJ2-2	many	.	CASSRTDADTGELFF	TGCGCCAGCAGCCGTACAGACGCGGACACCGGGGAGCTGTTTTTT
TRBV4-2	TRBJ2-2	many	.	CASKYDRTGELFF	TGTGCCAGCAAGTATGATAGGACCGGGGAGCTGTTTTTT
TRBV20-1	TRBJ1-2	.	.	CSAIGRANYGDAF	TGCAGTGCAATCGGACGGGCTAACTATGGCGACGCCTTC
TRBV5-1	TRBJ2-2	many	.	CASLGGGTGELFF	TGCGCCAGTTTGGGCGGAGGTACCGGGGAGCTGTTTTTT
TRBV4-1	TRBJ2-3	many	TRBD2	CASSQGREGSTDTQYF	TGCGCCAGCAGCCAAGGCCGGGAGGGTAGCACAGATACGCAGTATTTT
TRBV20-1	TRBJ1-6	.	.	CSARSAGGSPLHF	TGCAGTGCGCGCTCCGCGGGTGGGTCACCCCTCCACTTT
TRBV5-6	TRBJ1-2	.	.	CASSFRTFSGYTF	TGTGCCAGCAGCTTCCGGACGTTCAGTGGCTACACCTTC
TRBV4-1	TRBJ2-7	few	.	CASSQEADTYEQYF	TGCGCCAGCAGCCAAGAGGCAGATACCTACGAGCAGTACTTC
TRBV7-8	TRBJ2-1	few	TRBD2	CASSSPLGTSSPQSNEQFF	TGTGCCAGCAGTTCCCCGCTCGGGACTAGCTCGCCCCAATCCAATGAGCAGTTCTTC
TRBV15	TRBJ1-1	many	.	CATSREAGFKAFF	TGTGCCACCAGCAGAGAGGCCGGTTTCAAAGCTTTCTTT
TRBV12-3/TRBV12-4	TRBJ2-7	many	TRBD2	CASSLSLRTRGTYEQYF	TGTGCCAGCAGTTTATCCCTCCGGACTAGAGGAACCTACGAGCAGTACTTC
TRBV5-1	TRBJ2-7	many	.	CASSLALGIRYTSYEQYF	TGCGCCAGCAGCTTGGCCCTGGGGATTCGGTACACCTCCTACGAGCAGTACTTC
TRBV7-8	TRBJ2-7	few	TRBD1	CASSLVQGRVYEQYF	TGTGCCAGCAGCTTAGTACAGGGGAGAGTCTACGAGCAGTACTTC
TRBV18	TRBJ2-7	.	TRBD1	CASSLTGVLAYEQYF	TGTGCCAGCTCACTGACAGGGGTGTTGGCCTACGAGCAGTACTTC
TRBV20-1	TRBJ2-7	.	TRBD2	CSANRAGGKTYEQYF	TGCAGTGCTAATAGGGCGGGGGGTAAGACCTACGAGCAGTACTTC
TRBV5-1	TRBJ2-3	many	.	CASSKLQGTTDTQYF	TGCGCCAGCAGCAAACTCCAGGGGACGACAGATACGCAGTATTTT
TRBV5-6	TRBJ2-7	many	.	CASSVDREQYF	TGTGCCAGCAGCGTAGACAGGGAGCAGTACTTC
TRBV27	TRBJ1-6	many	.	CASSPTGIINSPLHF	TGTGCCAGCAGCCCAACAGGGATTATTAATTCACCCCTCCACTTT
TRBV5-1	TRBJ2-1	.	.	CASSLVVRAYNEQFF	TGCGCCAGCAGCTTGGTTGTTCGTGCATACAATGAGCAGTTCTTC
TRBV20-1	TRBJ2-7	.	TRBD2	CSARDHPGLEDEQYF	TGCAGTGCTAGGGACCACCCGGGACTAGAGGACGAGCAGTACTTC
TRBV7-9	TRBJ1-2	few	TRBD1	CASSLSGTGAVYGYTF	TGTGCCAGCAGCTTGTCCGGGACAGGGGCTGTCTATGGCTACACCTTC
TRBV10-3	TRBJ2-1	many	TRBD1	CAISEDRGWDEQFF	TGTGCCATCAGTGAGGACAGGGGTTGGGATGAGCAGTTCTTC
TRBV24-1	TRBJ2-1	.	TRBD2	CATSGREAYNEQFF	TGTGCCACGTCGGGGCGGGAGGCCTACAATGAGCAGTTCTTC
TRBV29-1	TRBJ1-1	many	.	CSGGETEAFF	TGCAGCGGGGGGGAAACTGAAGCTTTCTTT
TRBV5-5	TRBJ2-7	few	.	CASSLLGNYEQYF	TGTGCCAGCAGCCTTCTAGGAAACTACGAGCAGTACTTC
TRBV5-1	TRBJ2-5	many	.	CASSWNPGLEETQYF	TGCGCCAGCAGCTGGAATCCGGGACTCGAAGAGACCCAGTACTTC
TRBV5-6	TRBJ2-1	many	.	CASLEQALRGNEQFF	TGTGCCAGCCTTGAGCAGGCCCTCCGTGGGAATGAGCAGTTCTTC
TRBV19	TRBJ1-2	few	.	CASSIGPRTDYGYTF	TGTGCCAGTAGTATCGGACCCCGCACAGACTATGGCTACACCTTC
TRBV25-1	TRBJ2-2	.	TRBD2	CASSFPYPYERAGGPRTGELFF	TGTGCCAGCAGTTTCCCCTACCCCTATGAAAGGGCGGGAGGGCCCCGAACCGGGGAGCTGTTTTTT
TRBV27	TRBJ2-2	many	.	CASSSGAGIGELFF	TGTGCCAGCAGTTCAGGGGCAGGCATCGGGGAGCTGTTTTTT